This TCR beta chain appears in the sequencing data of a study of OX40 agonist ivuxolimab in advanced cancers. Study background: Patients were given ivuxolimab, an antibody that agonizes OX40 (CD134). In this trial design, patients received ivuxolimab intravenously at 0.01 to 10 mg/kg every 2 weeks. Study-wide points: There was clonal expansion of CD4+ and CD8+ blood T cells by week 6 at 0.1 to 3.0 mg/kg. In a subset of nonresponders, normalized T-cell clonal expansion was also low.

Germline lookup yields CDR1 SGHAT and CDR2 FQNNGV. The CDR3 extends over 12 amino acids. Here immunoSEQ multiplex PCR was the method, and the copy in TCRdb shows in-frame clones only, minus some. The sample comprises about 63,000 clones, roughly nine tenths of which are singletons, and 10% to 14% rests with the top ten. As regards this clone: Its antigen is still unknown.

This clonotype was sampled from an adult with an advanced solid tumor such as melanoma, head and neck, liver or kidney cancer. The V gene is TRBV11-2, the J gene TRBJ2-5; no definite D call. The DNA end is a closer match to TRBJ2-7, so the J assignment may be wrong. The source material was CD4+ or CD8+ T cells sorted from blood, sampled in a trial of the OX40 agonist ivuxolimab. Here the CDR3 reads CASSLASYEQYF. The DNA of the CDR3 is TGTGCCAGCAGCTTAGCGTCCTACGAGCAGTACTTC.